This is a list of T cell receptor beta chains from one sample in a study of blood T cell repertoires in COVID-19. Profiling relied on immunoSEQ multiplex PCR, and the TCRdb table lists in-frame clones only, not all of them. The data show approximately 300,000 clones, 85% seen once. Source material: PBMCs or T cells enriched from blood (not recorded which). The receptors shown here come from a woman in her 30s who had been exposed to COVID-19. CDR3s include the opening cysteine and the closing phenylalanine or tryptophan. The order of the fields is J gene, clone size, D gene, V gene, CDR3 DNA, CDR3 protein. D genes are given only for firm matches. For some rows the clone size is stated as once, few or many, or as a class when expanded; others skip it.

TRBJ2-3,-,-,TRBV7-3,TGTGCCAGCAGCCCCACCAGAGGGGATACGCAGTATTTT,CASSPTRGDTQYF
TRBJ1-6,once,TRBD1,TRBV5-6,TGTGCCAGCAGCGCGAGACCGGGACAGGGGGCCGGTAATTCACCCCTCCACTTT,CASSARPGQGAGNSPLHF
TRBJ2-7,many,TRBD2,TRBV5-1,TGCGCCAGCAGCTCTAGCGGGCCCTCCTACGAGCAGTACTTC,CASSSSGPSYEQYF
TRBJ1-2,-,-,TRBV19,TGTGCCAGTAGCCCCGACAGCACTAACTATGGCTACACCTTC,CASSPDSTNYGYTF
TRBJ1-4,many,-,TRBV28,TGTGCCAGCAGGGGGGCGCGGGAAAAACTGTTTTTT,CASRGAREKLFF
TRBJ2-1,-,-,TRBV6-5,TGTGCCGGAATACGGGGTAGCTCCTACAATGAGCAGTTCTTC,CAGIRGSSYNEQFF
TRBJ1-1,-,-,TRBV6-5,TGTGCCAGCAGTTACGGGGGGTTTGAAGCTTTCTTT,CASSYGGFEAFF
TRBJ2-3,once,-,TRBV9,TGTGCCAGCAGTCTAGCTGGGCCATTTGACACAGATACGCAGTATTTT,CASSLAGPFDTDTQYF
TRBJ1-1,-,TRBD1,TRBV25-1,TGTGCCAGCCGTGGCCATAGAGGGGGCTTCAGCACTGAAGCTTTCTTT,CASRGHRGGFSTEAFF
TRBJ1-2,-,-,TRBV7-3,TGTGCCAGCAGCCGAGACAGCTACTATGGCTACACCTTC,CASSRDSYYGYTF
TRBJ1-6,-,-,TRBV27,TGTGCCAGCAGTTTCGGAGTGAGCTCCTATAATTCACCCCTCCACTTT,CASSFGVSSYNSPLHF
TRBJ1-1,-,TRBD1,TRBV5-1,TGCGCCAGCAGCTTAGGGACAGGGGCTGATGGGGCTTTCTTT,CASSLGTGADGAFF
TRBJ1-5,-,TRBD1,TRBV2,TGTGCCAGCAGCTTCAGGACAGGGGGGCGCCAGCCCCAGCATTTT,CASSFRTGGRQPQHF
TRBJ2-1,-,-,TRBV5-1,TGCGCCAGCAGCCTCTCACTGACTGGACTTGATGAGCAGTTCTTC,CASSLSLTGLDEQFF
TRBJ2-7,-,TRBD1,TRBV7-9,TGTGCCAGCAGGTCGACAGGGGGCTACGAGCAGTACTTC,CASRSTGGYEQYF
TRBJ1-1,-,-,TRBV30,TGTGCCTGGAACAGGGTCCCGAGCACTGAAGCTTTCTTT,CAWNRVPSTEAFF
TRBJ1-1,-,-,TRBV5-4,TGTGCCAGCAGCTTCGTTAACAGGGAGGGGGACACTGAAGCTTTCTTT,CASSFVNREGDTEAFF